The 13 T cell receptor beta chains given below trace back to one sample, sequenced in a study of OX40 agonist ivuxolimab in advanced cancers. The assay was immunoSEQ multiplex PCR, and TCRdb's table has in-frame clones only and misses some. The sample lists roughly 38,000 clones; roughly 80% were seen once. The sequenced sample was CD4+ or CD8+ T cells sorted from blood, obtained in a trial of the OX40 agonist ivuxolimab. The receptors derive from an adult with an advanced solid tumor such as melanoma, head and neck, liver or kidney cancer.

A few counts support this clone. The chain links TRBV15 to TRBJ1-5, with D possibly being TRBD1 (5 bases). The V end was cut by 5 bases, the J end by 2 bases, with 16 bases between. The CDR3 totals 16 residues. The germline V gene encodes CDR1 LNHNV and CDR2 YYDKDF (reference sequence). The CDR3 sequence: CATSGWQGIRNQPQHF. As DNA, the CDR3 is TGTGCCACCAGCGGCTGGCAGGGAATACGCAATCAGCCCCAGCATTTT.

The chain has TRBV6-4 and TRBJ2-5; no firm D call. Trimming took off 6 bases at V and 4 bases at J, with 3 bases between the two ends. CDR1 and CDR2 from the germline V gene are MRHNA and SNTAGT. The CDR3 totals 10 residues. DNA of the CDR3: TGTGCCAGCAGCCGAGAGACCCAGTACTTC. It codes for CASSRETQYF.

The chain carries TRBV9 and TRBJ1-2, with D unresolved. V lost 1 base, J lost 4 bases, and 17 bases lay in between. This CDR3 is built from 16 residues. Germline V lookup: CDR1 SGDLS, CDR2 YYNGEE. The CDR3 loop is CASSVLGRALSYGYTF. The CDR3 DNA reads TGTGCCAGCAGCGTACTAGGGCGAGCCCTCTCCTATGGCTACACCTTC.

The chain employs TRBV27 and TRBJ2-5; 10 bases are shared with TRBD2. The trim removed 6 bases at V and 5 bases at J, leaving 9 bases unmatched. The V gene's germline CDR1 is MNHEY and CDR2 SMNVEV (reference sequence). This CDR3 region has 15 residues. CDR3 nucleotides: TGTGCCAGCAGCCGAAGCGGGAGGGCGTTCGAGACCCAGTACTTC. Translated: CASSRSGRAFETQYF.

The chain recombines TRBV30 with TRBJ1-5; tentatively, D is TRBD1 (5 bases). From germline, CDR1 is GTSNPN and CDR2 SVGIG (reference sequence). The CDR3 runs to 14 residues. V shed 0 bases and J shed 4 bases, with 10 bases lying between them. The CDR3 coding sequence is TGTGCCTGGAGTGTACGGGGCCGGAATCAGCCCCAGCATTTT. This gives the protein CAWSVRGRNQPQHF.

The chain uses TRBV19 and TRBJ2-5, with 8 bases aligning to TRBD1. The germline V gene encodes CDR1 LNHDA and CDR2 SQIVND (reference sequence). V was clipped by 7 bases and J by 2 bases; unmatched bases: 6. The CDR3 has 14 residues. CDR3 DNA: TGTGCCAGTACCCCGAACAGGGGGCAAGAGACCCAGTACTTC. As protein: CASTPNRGQETQYF.

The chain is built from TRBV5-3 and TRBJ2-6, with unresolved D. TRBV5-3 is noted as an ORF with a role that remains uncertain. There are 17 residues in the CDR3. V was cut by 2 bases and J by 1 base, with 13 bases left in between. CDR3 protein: CARSFPGRASGANVLTF. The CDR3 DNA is TGTGCCAGAAGCTTCCCAGGTAGAGCATCTGGGGCCAACGTCCTGACTTTC.

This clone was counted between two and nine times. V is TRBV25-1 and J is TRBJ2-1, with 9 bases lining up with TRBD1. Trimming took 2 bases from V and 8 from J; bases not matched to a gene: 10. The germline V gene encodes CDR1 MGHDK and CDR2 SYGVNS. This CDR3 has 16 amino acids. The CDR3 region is CASSEGTGSGLDEQFF. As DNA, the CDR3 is TGTGCCAGCAGTGAAGGGACAGGGAGTGGATTGGATGAGCAGTTCTTC.

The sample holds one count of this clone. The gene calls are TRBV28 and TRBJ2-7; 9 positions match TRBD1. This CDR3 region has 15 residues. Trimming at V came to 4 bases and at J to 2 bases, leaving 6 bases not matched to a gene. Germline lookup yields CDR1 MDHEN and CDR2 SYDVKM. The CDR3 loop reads CASSYDGTGPYEQYF. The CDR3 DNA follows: TGTGCCAGCAGTTACGACGGGACAGGGCCCTACGAGCAGTACTTC.

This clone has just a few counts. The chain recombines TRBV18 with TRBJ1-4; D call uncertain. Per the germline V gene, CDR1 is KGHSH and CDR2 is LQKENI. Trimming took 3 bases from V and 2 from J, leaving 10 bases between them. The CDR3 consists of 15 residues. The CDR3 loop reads CASSPEDGTNEKLFF. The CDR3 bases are TGTGCCAGCTCACCTGAGGATGGGACTAATGAAAAACTGTTTTTT.

CDR3 sequence reads: CASSGGAGTYEQYF. CDR3 nucleotides: TGTGCCAGCAGTGGGGGCGCCGGTACCTACGAGCAGTACTTC. The V gene is TRBV6-1, the J gene TRBJ2-7; a weak D match, TRBD1 (5 bases). Germline loops: CDR1 MNHNS, CDR2 SASEGT. V was trimmed by 4 bases and J by 2 bases, leaving 12 bases between them. This CDR3 region has 14 residues.

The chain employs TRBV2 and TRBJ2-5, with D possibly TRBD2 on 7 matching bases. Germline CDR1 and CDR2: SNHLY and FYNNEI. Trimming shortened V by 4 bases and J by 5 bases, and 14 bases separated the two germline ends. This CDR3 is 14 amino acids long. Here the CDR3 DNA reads TGTGCCAGCAGTGCGGAGCGGGACACGGAGACCCAGTACTTC. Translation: CASSAERDTETQYF.

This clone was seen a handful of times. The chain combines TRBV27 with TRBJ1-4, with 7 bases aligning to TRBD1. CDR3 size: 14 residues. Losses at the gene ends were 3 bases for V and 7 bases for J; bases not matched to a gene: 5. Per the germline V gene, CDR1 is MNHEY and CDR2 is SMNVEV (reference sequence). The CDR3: CASSLRTGFEKLFF. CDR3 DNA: TGTGCCAGCAGTTTGAGGACAGGTTTTGAAAAACTGTTTTTT.